This TCR beta chain was profiled in a study of tumor and adjacent non-tumor tissue in lung cancer. The overall study: The patients, some ten men and roughly 5 women, were about 30 to 76 with stage I to III disease.

Overall study results and limits: Tumor tissue had significantly higher TCR diversity than normal lung.

Turning to this clonotype: Its antigen is as yet unknown. The junction departs from germline at one end; a sequencing error may be responsible.

The template was RNA from unsorted bulk tissue. A modified ARM-PCR protocol with three rounds of nested PCR amplified TCRbeta. TCRdb recomputed calls from the multiplex PCR reads with MiXCR, one row per CDR3 protein. The sample has 65,000 to 80,000 distinct CDR3 sequences, around 73% seen once. Sequencing was done on a sample of lung tumor tissue. This clonotype was sampled from a man in his sixties with non-small cell lung cancer.

CDR3 in amino acids: CSVARGYSYAF. DNA for the CDR3: TGCAGCGTTGCCAGGGGCTATAGCTACGCCTTC. The chain couples TRBV29-1 to TRBJ1-2; D is perhaps TRBD1 (6 bases). This CDR3 contains 11 residues. Germline CDR1 is SQVTM and CDR2 is ANQGSEA.